This is a list of T cell receptor beta chains from one sample in a study of T-cell reconstitution after alpha-beta-depleted transplantation in children. TCRdb analysed the PCR reads with MiXCR anew, one entry per CDR3 protein. The sample consists of 700,000 to 950,000 distinct CDR3 sequences, under 20% of them appearing once. The material was PBMCs, mostly from graft donor cells, obtained 360 days after TCRalphabeta/CD19-depleted stem cell transplant. These receptors all come from a male patient younger than 18 who had a stem cell transplant for acute lymphoblastic leukemia, so the T cells may come from the graft donor. Both conserved end residues are part of each CDR3.

v_call cdr3_aa
TRBV6-2/TRBV6-3 CASSRLAYEQYF
TRBV5-1 CASSPGAVATSLFYEQYF
TRBV29-1 CSVGTGALETQYF
TRBV9 CASSVATTGNTDTQYF
TRBV18 CASSPSGTGGSYEQYF
TRBV7-6 CASSETAGLYPYEQYF
TRBV9 CASSSGLAGVWGTYNEQFF
TRBV5-1 CASRRLAATGELFF
TRBV7-9 CASSLGEPGRPNQPQHF
TRBV4-2 CASSRISGEGPEQYF
TRBV29-1 CSHGQGDAQYF
TRBV20-1 CSAATGGFSYEQYF
TRBV4-1 CASSQVSNLYEQYF
TRBV7-8 CASSLEGHVSYSNTGELFF
TRBV5-1 CASSSPGLTQETQYF
TRBV18 CASSPVAGATGELFF
TRBV14 CASSLFPGLAVNEQFF
TRBV12-3/TRBV12-4 CASRTPGGGGEQYF
TRBV4-1 CASSQGGWGSYEQYF
TRBV5-1 CASSLVTSGRVSYGYNEQFF
TRBV10-3 CAASGGLVLDEQFF
TRBV6-5 CASSYAIRGSGNTIYF
TRBV7-7 CASRPWGAKNIQYF
TRBV18 CATYGRLGNEQFF
TRBV5-4 CASRNPGGTEEQYF
TRBV27 CASRTPGDTQYF
TRBV5-1 CASSLGGGHGNEQFF
TRBV25-1 CASSAELTGLIGESGELFF
TRBV5-1 CASSLRLQREEQFF
TRBV7-6 CASSHPLGSLYNEQFF
TRBV12-3/TRBV12-4 CASSPSAGTSNTGELFF
TRBV7-6 CASSFLEADEQFF
TRBV20-1 CSARVGGRSYEQYF
TRBV3-1 CASSRHNTGELFF
TRBV20-1 CSAWTAGLSYEQYF
TRBV4-2 CASSQDPSGSGYEQYF
TRBV27 CASGVRVPGQPQHF
TRBV12-3/TRBV12-4 CASRAGFLIASTDTQYF
TRBV12-3/TRBV12-4 CASSLWDGYEQYF
TRBV5-1 CASRLAPDEQFF
TRBV10-3 CAISEFSVWRDSTDTQYF
TRBV9 CASSVAPREAGAGYTF
TRBV14 CASSQHKANTIYF